The clone carrying this T cell receptor beta chain was counted once. This CDR3 comprises 19 residues. Germline V gives CDR1 LGHDT, CDR2 YNNKEL (reference sequence). Trimming took 1 base from V and 7 from J; bases not matched to a gene: 14. The table came from immunoSEQ multiplex PCR; TCRdb's copy has only in-frame clones and leaves some out. The repertoire includes roughly 350,000 clones, around 84% of them detected once, and under 4% sits in the top ten. This specimen belongs to a study of blood T cell repertoires in COVID-19. The clonotype originates from a woman between 18 and 29 years old with acute or convalescent COVID-19. Specimen: peripheral blood. The chain recombines TRBV3-1 (or the pseudogene TRBV3-2) with TRBJ2-1, with 12 bases lining up with TRBD2. The DNA of the CDR3 is TGTGCCAGCAGCCAAGCGGCTAGCGGGGGGGCCTGGCGGGGGAATGAGCAGTTCTTC. It translates to CASSQAASGGAWRGNEQFF.